One and the same sample provided the 7 T cell receptor beta chains below, sequenced in a study of T-cell reconstitution after alpha-beta-depleted transplantation in children. This sample's TCRbeta library carried unique molecular identifier barcodes. TCRdb re-derived calls from the PCR reads in MiXCR, one entry per CDR3 protein. The profile shows about 240,000 distinct CDR3 sequences, roughly 26% of them singletons. The material sequenced was PBMCs, taken before TCRalphabeta/CD19-depleted stem cell transplant. The receptors were gathered from a girl aged 2-10 years with Fanconi anemia, due to receive a stem cell transplant.

The DNA of the CDR3 is TGTGCCAGCAGTTACGATGGGGTCAATGAGCAGTTCTTC. It yields the protein CASSYDGVNEQFF. The chain has TRBV6-6 and TRBJ2-1, with D uncertain. The V and J ends lost 2 bases and 6 bases respectively, with 8 bases between them. Germline V lookup: CDR1 MNHNY, CDR2 SVGAGI (reference sequence). The CDR3 runs 13 residues.

This clonotype came up many times. A much larger clone differs by one base, so this may be a read error. The chain has TRBV6-2 or TRBV6-3 and TRBJ2-7; D unclear. The CDR3 is 11 amino acids. Per germline, CDR1 MNHEY and CDR2 SVGEGT. The V and J ends lost 5 bases and 2 bases respectively, with 4 bases between them. CDR3 protein: CASSDAYEQYF. The CDR3 region has the DNA TGTGCCAGCAGTGACGCCTACGAGCAGTACTTC.

This clonotype has a count of ten or more. This chain links TRBV7-2 with TRBJ2-5; TRBD2 matches at 11 bases. CDR3 length: 16 amino acids. Germline lookup yields CDR1 SGHTA and CDR2 FQGNSA. The J segment lost 2 bases and the V segment lost 5 bases, leaving 7 bases of the junction unmatched. In DNA form, the CDR3 reads TGTGCCAGCAGCCTCACCTCTAGCGGGGGGCAAGAGACCCAGTACTTC. It is translated as CASSLTSSGGQETQYF.

V and J are TRBV20-1 and TRBJ1-2, with D tentatively TRBD1 (6 bases). Germline V CDR1 and CDR2: DFQATT, SNEGSKA (reference sequence). This CDR3 has 15 residues. V lost 1 base and J lost 2, with 14 bases in between. The CDR3 region is CSARVGGGQNYGYTF. DNA of the CDR3: TGCAGTGCTAGAGTCGGGGGAGGACAGAACTATGGCTACACCTTC.

The chain recombines TRBV7-3 with TRBJ2-1; D tentatively reads TRBD1 or TRBD2 (5 bases each). V was clipped by 4 bases and J by 7 bases, with 11 bases between them. The CDR3 has 13 residues. Germline V CDR1 and CDR2: SGHTA, FQGTGA. The CDR3 DNA sequence: TGTGCCAGCAGCTCGGGACCGACGAATGAGCAGTTCTTC. Residues: CASSSGPTNEQFF.

In this sample, this clonotype turned up a few times. This chain joins TRBV20-1 and TRBJ1-5, with 8 bases aligning to TRBD1. With V trimmed by 6 bases and J by 2 bases, 3 bases remained unmatched. The CDR3 spans 13 residues. Germline-derived CDR1 and CDR2 are DFQATT and SNEGSKA (reference sequence). The CDR3 nucleotides are TGCAGTGCGACAGGGGAAGGCAATCAGCCCCAGCATTTT. It is translated as CSATGEGNQPQHF.

Regarding this clonotype: It may be a read error: a sequence one base away is much more abundant. The conserved phenylalanine or tryptophan is not found at the CDR3 terminus, so this likely reflects a read error. The chain has TRBV20-1 and TRBJ2-3; 8 bases match TRBD2. This CDR3 has 14 residues. From germline, CDR1 is DFQATT and CDR2 SNEGSKA (reference sequence). The J segment lost 0 bases and the V segment lost 6 bases, leaving 5 bases of the junction unmatched. The CDR3 spells CSADRGGSTDTQYY. For the CDR3, the DNA is TGCAGTGCGGACCGGGGGGGAAGCACAGATACGCAGTATTAT.